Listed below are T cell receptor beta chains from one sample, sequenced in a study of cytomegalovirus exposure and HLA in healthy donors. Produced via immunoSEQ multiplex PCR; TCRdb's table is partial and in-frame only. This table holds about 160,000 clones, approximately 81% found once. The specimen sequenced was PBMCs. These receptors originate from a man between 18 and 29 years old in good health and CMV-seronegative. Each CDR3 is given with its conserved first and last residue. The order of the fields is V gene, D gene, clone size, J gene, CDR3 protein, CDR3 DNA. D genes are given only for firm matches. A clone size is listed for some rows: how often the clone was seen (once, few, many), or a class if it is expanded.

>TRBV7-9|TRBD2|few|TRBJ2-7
CASSLDRGGYEQYF
TGTGCCAGCAGCTTAGATCGCGGGGGGTACGAGCAGTACTTC
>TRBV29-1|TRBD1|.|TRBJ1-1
CSVEDRRDRSAKGRAFF
TGCAGCGTTGAAGATCGGAGGGACAGAAGCGCCAAAGGTAGGGCTTTCTTT
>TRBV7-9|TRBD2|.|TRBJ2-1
CASSPGLAGVSEQFF
TGTGCCAGCAGCCCCGGACTAGCGGGAGTGAGTGAGCAGTTCTTC
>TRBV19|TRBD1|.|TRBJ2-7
CASSWTGGEYEQYF
TGTGCCAGTAGTTGGACAGGGGGCGAATACGAGCAGTACTTC
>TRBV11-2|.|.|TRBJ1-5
CASSLGGGPRPQHF
TGTGCCAGCAGCTTGGGGGGGGGCCCACGGCCCCAGCATTTT
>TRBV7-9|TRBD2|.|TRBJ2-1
CASSLRTGERGYNEQFF
TGTGCCAGCAGCCTCCGGACTGGGGAGCGGGGCTACAATGAGCAGTTCTTC
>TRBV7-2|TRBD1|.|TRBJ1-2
CASSSYRQGGHYGYTF
TGTGCCAGCAGCTCCTACCGACAGGGCGGGCACTATGGCTACACCTTC
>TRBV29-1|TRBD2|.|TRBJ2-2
CSVEDLREGVGELFF
TGCAGCGTTGAAGATTTGCGGGAGGGCGTCGGGGAGCTGTTTTTT
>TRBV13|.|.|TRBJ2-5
CASSLDPVRGPEEQYF
TGTGCCAGCAGCTTAGATCCTGTGCGGGGGCCTGAGGAGCAGTACTTC
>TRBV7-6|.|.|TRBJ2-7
CASSPRDGAYEQYF
TGTGCCAGCAGCCCGCGGGACGGTGCCTACGAGCAGTACTTC
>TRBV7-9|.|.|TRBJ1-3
CSSSLDRQSSGNTIYF
TGTTCCAGCAGCTTAGACAGGCAGTCGAGTGGAAACACCATATATTTT
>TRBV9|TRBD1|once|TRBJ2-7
CASSRLQGEGNEQYF
TGTGCCAGCAGCCGGTTACAGGGGGAAGGGAACGAGCAGTACTTC
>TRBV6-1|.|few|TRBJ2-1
CASTYRGNYNEQFF
TGTGCCAGCACCTACCGGGGGAACTACAATGAGCAGTTCTTC
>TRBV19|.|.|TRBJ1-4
CASSILTNEKLFF
TGTGCCAGTAGTATCCTAACTAATGAAAAACTGTTTTTT
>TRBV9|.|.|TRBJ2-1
CASSTNNEQFF
TGTGCCAGCAGCACAAATAATGAGCAGTTCTTC
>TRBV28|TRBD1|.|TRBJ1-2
CASSPTSTGAFNYGYTF
TGTGCCAGCAGCCCAACGTCGACAGGGGCTTTTAACTATGGCTACACCTTC
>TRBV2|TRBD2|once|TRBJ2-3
CASSKLARGDTDTQYF
TGTGCCAGCAGTAAACTAGCGAGAGGGGACACAGATACGCAGTATTTT
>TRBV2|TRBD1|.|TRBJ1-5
CASSGRQGSQPQHF
TGTGCCAGCAGTGGAAGACAGGGATCGCAGCCCCAGCATTTT
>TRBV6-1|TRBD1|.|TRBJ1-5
CASHGGQGNQPQHF
TGTGCCAGCCATGGGGGACAGGGCAATCAGCCCCAGCATTTT
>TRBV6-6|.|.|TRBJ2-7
CATFAGVYEQYF
TGTGCCACCTTCGCAGGGGTCTACGAGCAGTACTTC
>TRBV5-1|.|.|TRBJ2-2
CASRIGAGDTGELFF
TGCGCCAGCAGAATAGGGGCTGGGGACACCGGGGAGCTGTTTTTT
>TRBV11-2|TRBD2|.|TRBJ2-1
CASSLFLAGQREQFF
TGTGCCAGCAGCTTATTTCTAGCGGGACAGAGAGAGCAGTTCTTC
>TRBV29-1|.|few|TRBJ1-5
CSPLYQPQHF
TGCAGCCCCTTATATCAGCCCCAGCATTTT
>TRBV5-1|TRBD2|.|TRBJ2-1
CASSPTSGSYNEQFF
TGCGCCAGCAGCCCAACTAGCGGCTCCTACAATGAGCAGTTCTTC
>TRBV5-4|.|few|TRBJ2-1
CASSVLTSNEQFF
TGTGCCAGCAGCGTCCTTACTAGCAATGAGCAGTTCTTC
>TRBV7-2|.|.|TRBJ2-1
CASSIGGRDNEQFF
TGTGCCAGCAGCATAGGGGGGCGGGACAATGAGCAGTTCTTC
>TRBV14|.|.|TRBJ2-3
CASSQDWGAGSDTQYF
TGTGCCAGCAGCCAAGATTGGGGCGCAGGGTCAGATACGCAGTATTTT
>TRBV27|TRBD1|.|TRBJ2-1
CASSYRDSDNEQFF
TGTGCCAGCAGTTACCGGGACAGCGACAATGAGCAGTTCTTC
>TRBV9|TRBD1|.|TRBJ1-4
CASSDWDRTRERLFF
TGTGCCAGCAGCGATTGGGACAGGACCCGAGAGAGACTGTTTTTT
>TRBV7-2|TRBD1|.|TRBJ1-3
CASSSRTGADTIYF
TGTGCCAGCAGCTCACGAACAGGGGCGGACACCATATATTTT
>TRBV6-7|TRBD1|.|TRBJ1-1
CASSYYARQTGSVTEAFF
TGTGCCAGCAGTTATTATGCCCGCCAGACAGGGTCGGTCACTGAAGCTTTCTTT
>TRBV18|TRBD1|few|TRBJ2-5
CASSRGQGRYQETQYF
TGTGCCAGCTCACGGGGACAGGGGAGGTACCAAGAGACCCAGTACTTC
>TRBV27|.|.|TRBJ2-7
CASSLGFEGSYEQYF
TGTGCCAGCAGTTTAGGCTTCGAGGGATCCTACGAGCAGTACTTC
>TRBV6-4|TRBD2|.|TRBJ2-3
CASSPSGTGADTQYF
TGTGCCAGCAGTCCTAGCGGGACTGGGGCAGATACGCAGTATTTT
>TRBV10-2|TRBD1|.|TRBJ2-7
CASSEQGHSSYEQYF
TGCGCCAGCAGCGAACAGGGGCACAGCTCCTACGAGCAGTACTTC
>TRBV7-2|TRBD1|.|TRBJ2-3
CASSPDRGDTQYF
TGTGCCAGCAGCCCCGACAGGGGAGATACGCAGTATTTT
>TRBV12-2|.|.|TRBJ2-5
CASRLAGPTSGEETQYF
TGTGCAAGTCGCTTAGCGGGGCCGACTAGCGGTGAGGAGACCCAGTACTTC
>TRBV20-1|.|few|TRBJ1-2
CSARSPGTTTF
TGCAGTGCTAGATCCCCCGGGACAACAACCTTC
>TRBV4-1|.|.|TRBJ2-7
CASSPTTSRMGEQYF
TGCGCCAGCAGCCCGACGACTAGTAGGATGGGGGAGCAGTACTTC
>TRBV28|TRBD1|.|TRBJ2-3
CASRAQGATDTQYF
TGTGCCAGCAGGGCGCAGGGGGCCACAGATACGCAGTATTTT
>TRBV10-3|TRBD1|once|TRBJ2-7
CAISATGTGAYEQYF
TGTGCCATCAGTGCGACAGGGACAGGGGCCTACGAGCAGTACTTC